The source of this T cell receptor beta chain is a study of quantifying T cell responses using KT2 cells. Background on the study: TCR alpha and beta constant-region primers primed reverse transcription of RNA.

The V gene lost 6 bases and the J gene lost 0 bases, with 10 bases spanning the gap. The CDR3 is made up of 14 amino acids. Study-wide findings and caveats: KT2 sequence counts showed saturation when very many KT2 cells were spiked in.

The cDNA 3' end received a ligated oligonucleotide with a UMI. The first PCR ran approximately 4 cycles with an equimolar RC1.1 and RC1.2 beta primer mix. Via MiXCR, TCRdb re-called the UMI-ligation and nested PCR reads, giving one row per CDR3 protein. The sample yields some 48,000 distinct CDR3 sequences, more than 9% seen once. This clonotype occurred many times. Antigen: not known. This chain joins TRBV12-3 or TRBV12-4 and TRBJ2-3, with D unresolved. Sequences were obtained from PBMCs spiked with cells of the T cell clone KT2. This TCR was sampled from a human donor. CDR3 loop: CASSPNESTDTQYF. The CDR3 nucleotides read TGTGCCAGCAGCCCCAACGAAAGCACAGATACGCAGTATTTT.